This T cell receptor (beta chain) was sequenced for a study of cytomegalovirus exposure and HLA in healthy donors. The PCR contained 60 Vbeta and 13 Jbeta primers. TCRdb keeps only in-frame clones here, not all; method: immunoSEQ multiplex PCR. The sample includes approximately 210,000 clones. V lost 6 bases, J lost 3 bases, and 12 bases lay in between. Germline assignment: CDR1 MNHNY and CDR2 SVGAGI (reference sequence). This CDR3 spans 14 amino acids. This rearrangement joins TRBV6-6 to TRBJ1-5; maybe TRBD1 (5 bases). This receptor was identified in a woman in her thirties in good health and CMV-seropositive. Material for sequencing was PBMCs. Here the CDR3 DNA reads TGTGCCAGCAGGGCGGGGCTCCCCAATCAGCCCCAGCATTTT. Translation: CASRAGLPNQPQHF.